The 25 T cell receptor beta chains below come from one sample, sequenced in a study of blood T cell repertoires in COVID-19. Only in-frame clones appear in the TCRdb table, and some are missing; sequencing was by immunoSEQ multiplex PCR. The sample carries tens of thousands of clones, 84% recorded once. Sequenced sample: peripheral blood. These TCRs come from a man in his forties or fifties with acute or convalescent COVID-19.

The V gene is TRBV6-5, the J gene TRBJ1-5, with D maybe TRBD1 (5 bases). CDR1 and CDR2 from the germline V gene are MNHEY and SVGAGI. This CDR3 contains 13 residues. V was cut by 7 bases and J by 7 bases, with 14 bases left in between. The CDR3 DNA reads as TGTGCCAGCATAGGGGCCGGCGGACAGCCCCAGCATTTT. It translates to CASIGAGGQPQHF.

The sample holds a few counts of this clone. The chain uses TRBV5-6 and TRBJ1-2; D may be TRBD1 (6 bases). The V end lost 4 bases, the J end lost 4 bases, and 17 bases lay between the germline ends. Germline values: CDR1 SGHDT, CDR2 YYEEEE. The CDR3 is made up of 15 amino acids. The DNA of the CDR3 is TGTGCCAGCAGCATGGGAGGACAGCAAGCCTATGGCTACACCTTC. Its protein product is CASSMGGQQAYGYTF.

V and J are TRBV11-1 and TRBJ1-4, with 9 bases that match TRBD1. This CDR3 comprises 14 residues. The trim removed 4 bases at V and 8 bases at J, leaving 5 bases unmatched. CDR1 SGHAT and CDR2 FQDESV come from the germline V gene (reference sequence). This chain's CDR3 is CASSSGTGREKLFF. The CDR3 coding sequence is TGTGCCAGCAGCTCCGGGACAGGGAGGGAAAAACTGTTTTTT.

The V gene is TRBV7-9, the J gene TRBJ2-3; the match to TRBD2 covers 9 bases. Germline V CDR1 and CDR2: SEHNR, FQNEAQ (reference sequence). This CDR3 contains 14 residues. The trim removed 5 bases at V and 1 base at J, leaving 1 base unmatched. The CDR3 reads CASSPSGGTDTQYF. The CDR3 region has the DNA TGTGCCAGCAGCCCTAGCGGGGGCACAGATACGCAGTATTTT.

The chain links TRBV4-1 to TRBJ2-7; TRBD2 matches 7 bases. From germline, CDR1 is MGHRA and CDR2 YSYEKL. Trimming cost V 5 bases and J 2 bases; bases outside gene matches: 6. The CDR3 contains 14 residues. As DNA, the CDR3 is TGCGCCAGCAGCGTGGCGGGAGAGACCTACGAGCAGTACTTC. Its protein product is CASSVAGETYEQYF.

The gene calls are TRBV5-6 and TRBJ2-6; 7 positions agree with TRBD2. Trimming took 1 base from V and 2 from J; bases not matched to a gene: 6. The CDR3 is made up of 17 amino acids. Germline V gene sequence: CDR1 SGHDT, CDR2 YYEEEE. CDR3 sequence: CASSLSGGSPGANVLTF. The CDR3 DNA reads as TGTGCCAGCAGCTTGTCCGGGGGGAGTCCTGGGGCCAACGTCCTGACTTTC.

This clone has just a few counts. The chain joins TRBV19 to TRBJ1-2, with D tentatively TRBD1 (5 bases). Trimming cost V 2 bases and J 6 bases, with 16 bases left between them. The CDR3 is made up of 15 amino acids. Germline CDR1 reads LNHDA; CDR2 reads SQIVND (reference sequence). In DNA, the CDR3 is TGTGCCAGTAGTATAATCTCGGCTCTAGGGGATGGCTACACCTTC. Translated: CASSIISALGDGYTF.

This clone was detected a few times. The chain employs TRBV6-5 and TRBJ1-3; D gene ambiguous. CDR3 length: 13 residues. Germline loops: CDR1 MNHEY, CDR2 SVGAGI. V lost 5 bases and J lost 2, with 7 bases in between. CDR3 region: CASSQITGNTIYF. CDR3 DNA sequence: TGTGCCAGCAGTCAGATTACTGGAAACACCATATATTTT.

J is TRBJ1-1 and V is TRBV21-1; TRBD1 is the table's D call, not checked against the DNA. TRBV21-1 is a documented pseudogene. The CDR3 contains 13 residues. In DNA, the CDR3 is TGTGCCAGCAGCAAGGACAAGAACACTGAAGCTTTCTTT. Protein sequence: CASSKDKNTEAFF.

V gene TRBV11-2 combines with J gene TRBJ1-3, with no clear D. The CDR3 contains 16 residues. Germline assignment: CDR1 SGHAT and CDR2 FQNNGV. The V and J ends lost 5 bases and 0 bases respectively, with 14 bases between them. CDR3 nucleotide sequence: TGTGCCAGCAGCGAGAATACCGCCAACTCTGGAAACACCATATATTTT. This translates into CASSENTANSGNTIYF.

This clone appeared a few times. This chain joins TRBV11-1 and TRBJ1-1, with D tentatively TRBD1 (5 bases). Trimming removed 5 bases at V and 3 bases at J, with 10 bases between. Germline V CDR1 and CDR2: SGHAT, FQDESV (reference sequence). The CDR3 runs to 13 residues. CDR3 loop: CASSTIGDTEAFF. CDR3 nucleotides: TGTGCCAGCAGCACCATAGGGGACACTGAAGCTTTCTTT. Full variable domain (rest looked up from reference TRBV11-1 and TRBJ1-1): EAEVAQSPRYKITEKSQAVAFWCDPISGHATLYWYRQILGQGPELLVQFQDESVVDDSQLPKDRFSAERLKGVDSTLKIQPAELGDSAMYLCASSTIGDTEAFFGQGTRLTVV.

The chain combines TRBV2 with TRBJ2-3; 7 bases are a match to TRBD2. CDR3 size: 15 residues. Trimming removed 6 bases from V and 0 bases from J; junction bases left unmatched: 6. Germline loops: CDR1 SNHLY, CDR2 FYNNEI. CDR3 residues: CASRVLADSTDTQYF. In DNA form, the CDR3 reads TGTGCCAGCAGGGTTCTAGCGGACAGCACAGATACGCAGTATTTT.

J is TRBJ2-2 and V is TRBV7-9; no clear D. This CDR3 is built from 14 residues. The germline CDR1 and CDR2 sequences are SEHNR and FQNEAQ (reference sequence). V lost 7 bases and J 1 base, leaving 10 bases between the germline ends. This CDR3 is CASTQGENTGELFF. The CDR3 DNA reads TGTGCCAGCACCCAAGGAGAGAACACCGGGGAGCTGTTTTTT.

This rearrangement joins TRBV27 to TRBJ2-7, with a tentative D call TRBD1 (6 bases). Per the germline V gene, CDR1 is MNHEY and CDR2 is SMNVEV (reference sequence). V lost 5 bases to trimming and J lost 2 bases, with 13 bases between them. The CDR3 runs 14 residues. CDR3 protein: CASSLTGWAYEQYF. CDR3 nucleotides: TGTGCCAGCAGTCTGACAGGTTGGGCCTACGAGCAGTACTTC.

The chain uses TRBV7-9 and TRBJ2-3, with 8 bases aligning to TRBD2. This CDR3 comprises 14 residues. Per the germline V gene, CDR1 is SEHNR and CDR2 is FQNEAQ (reference sequence). The ends lost 4 bases at V and 5 bases at J; junction bases unmatched: 5. CDR3 residues: CASSWTSIQDTQYF. As DNA, the CDR3 is TGTGCCAGCAGCTGGACTAGCATCCAAGATACGCAGTATTTT.

The chain is built from TRBV7-6 and TRBJ2-7; 7 bases line up with TRBD1. From germline, CDR1 is SGHVS and CDR2 FNYEAQ. This CDR3 comprises 15 residues. V gave up 4 bases and J gave up 5 bases; unmatched junction bases: 11. This CDR3 is CASSSTGQRQDEQYF. The DNA of the CDR3 is TGTGCCAGCAGCTCGACGGGACAGAGGCAAGACGAGCAGTACTTC.

The chain couples TRBV29-1 to TRBJ1-1; D uncertain. Germline CDR1 SQVTM, CDR2 ANQGSEA. V lost 4 bases and J 2 bases, leaving 11 bases between the germline ends. The CDR3 covers 13 residues. The chain's CDR3 is CSVVYTPNTEAFF. As DNA, the CDR3 is TGCAGCGTTGTTTACACGCCAAACACTGAAGCTTTCTTT.

Worth noting for this clone: The same CDR3 is also encoded by other DNA sequences in this sample. The chain is built from TRBV28 and TRBJ1-5; a possible D gene is TRBD1 (5 bases). Germline loops: CDR1 MDHEN, CDR2 SYDVKM. This CDR3 is built from 12 residues. Trimming cost V 5 bases and J 9 bases, with 11 bases left between them. The CDR3 spells CASSPPRGPQHF. CDR3 bases: TGTGCCAGCAGTCCCCCAAGGGGGCCCCAGCATTTT.

The genes are TRBV9 and TRBJ2-5, with TRBD2 identical over 8 bases. This CDR3 spans 17 amino acids. V was pared by 0 bases and J by 0 bases, with 7 bases of the junction left unmatched. Germline CDR1 and CDR2: SGDLS and YYNGEE. CDR3 region: CASSVGTGGANQETQYF. DNA for the CDR3: TGTGCCAGCAGCGTAGGGACCGGGGGGGCGAACCAAGAGACCCAGTACTTC.

J is TRBJ2-7 and V is TRBV9; 7 positions match TRBD1. The CDR3 contains 15 residues. Germline values: CDR1 SGDLS, CDR2 YYNGEE. J gave up 3 bases and V 2 bases, and 8 bases lay outside the gene matches. CDR3 sequence reads: CASSVHYGTDYEQYF. In nucleotides, the CDR3 is TGTGCCAGCAGCGTGCACTACGGGACAGACTACGAGCAGTACTTC.

This chain links TRBV19 with TRBJ2-2, with D possibly TRBD1 on 5 matching bases. V lost 4 bases to trimming and J lost 8 bases, with 11 bases between them. The CDR3 is 13 amino acids. Germline lookup yields CDR1 LNHDA and CDR2 SQIVND (reference sequence). The DNA for the CDR3 is TGTGCCAGTAGTACGACAGAGAGGGGGGAGCTGTTTTTT. Amino acid sequence: CASSTTERGELFF.

This sequence joins TRBV6-5 and TRBJ1-2; D is possibly TRBD1 (6 bases). Germline V lookup: CDR1 MNHEY, CDR2 SVGAGI. This CDR3 contains 13 residues. V lost 0 bases and J 7 bases, leaving 9 bases between the germline ends. CDR3 nucleotide sequence: TGTGCCAGCAGTTACTCCAGGGGTGGTGGCTACACCTTC. As protein: CASSYSRGGGYTF.

This rearrangement joins TRBV6-5 to TRBJ2-7; 8 positions match TRBD1. This CDR3 is built from 15 residues. The trim removed 5 bases at V and 7 bases at J, leaving 13 bases unmatched. Germline values: CDR1 MNHEY, CDR2 SVGAGI. CDR3 in DNA: TGTGCCAGCAGTCCGTTCGGGCAGGGGGCGCGGGAGCAGTACTTC. This encodes CASSPFGQGAREQYF.

This sequence joins TRBV19 and TRBJ2-5; D unclear. The CDR3 length is 13 residues. V was shortened by 3 bases and J by 2 bases, with 7 bases between the two germline ends. Germline V gene sequence: CDR1 LNHDA, CDR2 SQIVND (reference sequence). The CDR3 reads CASSIALQETQYF. The CDR3 coding sequence is TGTGCCAGTAGTATCGCACTGCAAGAGACCCAGTACTTC. Based on the CDR3 plus reference TRBV19 and TRBJ2-5, the full variable domain is DGGITQSPKYLFRKEGQNVTLSCEQNLNHDAMYWYRQDPGQGLRLIYYSQIVNDFQKGDIAEGYSVSREKKESFPLTVTSAQKNPTAFYLCASSIALQETQYFGPGTRLLVL.

V gene TRBV10-3 combines with J gene TRBJ2-2; 8 bases map to TRBD1. Losses at the gene ends were 9 bases for V and 1 base for J; bases not matched to a gene: 10. The CDR3 covers 16 residues. Germline V gene data show CDR1 as ENHRY and CDR2 as SYGVKD. The CDR3 reads CAISAQDRENTGELFF. In DNA, the CDR3 is TGTGCCATTTCGGCTCAGGACAGGGAGAACACCGGGGAGCTGTTTTTT.